Presented here are 23 T cell receptor beta chains from one specimen sequenced in a study of T cell responses to AZD1222 COVID-19 vaccine. The protocol was immunoSEQ multiplex PCR, while the TCRdb copy is restricted to in-frame clones and leaves out a portion. The sample records about 120,000 clones, roughly nine tenths being singletons. The specimen was peripheral blood, collected on day 0 of AZD1222 vaccination. The source is an adult in good health.

The rearrangement uses TRBV19 and TRBJ1-5, with a tentative D call TRBD1 (6 bases). Trimming took off 5 bases at V and 4 bases at J, with 12 bases between the two ends. The V gene's germline CDR1 is LNHDA and CDR2 SQIVND (reference sequence). The CDR3 runs to 14 residues. Written as DNA, the CDR3 is TGTGCCAGTAGTGCCGACAGGAATAATCAGCCCCAGCATTTT. Residues: CASSADRNNQPQHF.

The chain joins TRBV28 to TRBJ2-6; D tentatively reads TRBD1 or TRBD2 (5 bases each). The CDR3 contains 15 residues. V was pared by 2 bases and J by 0 bases, with 5 bases between. Germline V gives CDR1 MDHEN, CDR2 SYDVKM. Here the CDR3 reads CASSLGGSGANVLTF. CDR3 bases: TGTGCCAGCAGTTTAGGGGGCTCTGGGGCCAACGTCCTGACTTTC.

In nucleotides, the CDR3 is TGTGCCAGCAGTAATCCTAGCGGGGGTGGCAATGAGCAGTTCTTC. This codes for CASSNPSGGGNEQFF. J is TRBJ2-1 and V is TRBV6-5; 10 bases are a match to TRBD2. The length of the CDR3 is 15 residues. Germline V gene sequence: CDR1 MNHEY, CDR2 SVGAGI. V dropped 5 bases and J dropped 6; count of bases not matched to a gene: 7.

V gene TRBV10-3 combines with J gene TRBJ1-3; D is uncertain. The germline V gene has CDR1 ENHRY and CDR2 SYGVKD. V was trimmed by 11 bases and J by 1 base, leaving 6 bases between them. CDR3 length: 11 amino acids. The CDR3 is CAVTSGNTIYF. The CDR3 region has the DNA TGTGCCGTCACTTCTGGAAACACCATATATTTT.

CDR3 in amino acids: CASSYSRDGNTEAFF. The DNA for the CDR3 is TGTGCCAGCAGTTACTCGAGGGACGGGAACACTGAAGCTTTCTTT. The chain couples TRBV6-2 or TRBV6-3 to TRBJ1-1; a weak D match, TRBD1 (5 bases). The V gene lost 0 bases and the J gene lost 1 base, with 9 bases spanning the gap. CDR1 and CDR2 (germline): MNHEY, SVGEGT. The length of the CDR3 is 15 residues.

This clone was observed a handful of times. This sequence joins TRBV29-1 and TRBJ1-2; 10 bases line up with TRBD1. Per germline, CDR1 SQVTM and CDR2 ANQGSEA. The ends lost 3 bases at V and 6 bases at J; junction bases unmatched: 4. The CDR3 is 13 amino acids. The DNA of the CDR3 is TGCAGCGTTGACGACAGGGGGCTTGATGGCTACACCTTC. It translates to CSVDDRGLDGYTF.

Only one count was recorded for this clone. J is TRBJ1-1 and V is TRBV11-2, with unresolved D. V lost 5 bases and J lost 4, with 8 bases in between. The germline V gene has CDR1 SGHAT and CDR2 FQNNGV. The CDR3 is made up of 12 amino acids. The CDR3 DNA follows: TGTGCCAGCAGCACAGACGGCACTGAAGCTTTCTTT. It encodes CASSTDGTEAFF.

The chain employs TRBV27 and TRBJ2-7, with 7 nucleotides matching TRBD1. The J segment lost 7 bases and the V segment lost 6 bases, leaving 3 bases of the junction unmatched. The length of the CDR3 is 11 residues. Germline loops: CDR1 MNHEY, CDR2 SMNVEV (reference sequence). CDR3 nucleotide sequence: TGTGCCAGCAGAGGGGGCGAAGAGCAGTACTTC. As protein: CASRGGEEQYF.

The rearrangement joins TRBV5-6 to TRBJ2-5, with D possibly being TRBD1 (6 bases). The CDR3 sequence is 13 residues long. V was cut by 4 bases and J by 4 bases, with 11 bases left in between. Germline V gene lookup returns CDR1 SGHDT and CDR2 YYEEEE. CDR3 sequence (DNA): TGTGCCAGCAGCCCCGAGGGGGTAGAGACCCAGTACTTC. Translated: CASSPEGVETQYF. Together with reference TRBV5-6 and TRBJ2-5, the CDR3 gives the full variable domain: DAGVTQSPTHLIKTRGQQVTLRCSPKSGHDTVSWYQQALGQGPQFIFQYYEEEERQRGNFPDRFSGHQFPNYSSELNVNALLLGDSALYLCASSPEGVETQYFGPGTRLLVL.

The chain employs TRBV6-1 and TRBJ2-7; D is perhaps TRBD2 (5 bases). The V end lost 0 bases, the J end lost 0 bases, and 9 bases lay between the germline ends. The CDR3 extends over 15 amino acids. Germline values: CDR1 MNHNS, CDR2 SASEGT. CDR3 residues: CASSEALEGSYEQYF. The CDR3 region has the DNA TGTGCCAGCAGTGAAGCGCTCGAGGGCTCCTACGAGCAGTACTTC.

The rearrangement uses TRBV3-1 (or the pseudogene TRBV3-2) and TRBJ2-6, with D possibly being TRBD1 or TRBD2 (5 bases each). There are 17 residues in the CDR3. The V gene lost 5 bases and the J gene lost 1 base, with 15 bases spanning the gap. Germline V CDR1 and CDR2: LGHDT, YNNKEL (reference sequence). This chain's CDR3 is CASSWQGVVSGANVLTF. In DNA, the CDR3 is TGTGCCAGCAGCTGGCAGGGAGTTGTGTCTGGGGCCAACGTCCTGACTTTC.

In its sample, this clone was seen once. The chain combines TRBV6-5 with TRBJ2-4; no firm D call. The germline V gene has CDR1 MNHEY and CDR2 SVGAGI. Trimming shortened V by 6 bases and J by 5 bases, and 14 bases separated the two germline ends. This CDR3 spans 14 amino acids. The chain's CDR3 is CASRLQPSQNIQYF. In DNA, the CDR3 is TGTGCCAGCAGACTACAGCCTTCTCAAAACATTCAGTACTTC.

The CDR3 sequence: CASSSRADGNTIYF. In nucleotides, the CDR3 is TGTGCCAGCAGCTCCCGGGCAGACGGAAACACCATATATTTT. The chain employs TRBV9 and TRBJ1-3; D is unresolved. This CDR3 is built from 14 residues. V dropped 4 bases and J dropped 4 bases, with 12 bases sitting between them. Germline V gene lookup returns CDR1 SGDLS and CDR2 YYNGEE.

The chain has TRBV5-3 and TRBJ1-5; D unresolved. TRBV5-3 is reported as an ORF; its role is uncertain. The V and J ends lost 2 bases and 5 bases respectively, with 17 bases between them. The CDR3 covers 16 residues. In DNA form, the CDR3 reads TGTGCCAGAAGCTTAGAGGACCCTAAGAAGGATCAGCCCCAGCATTTT. This codes for CARSLEDPKKDQPQHF.

The chain carries TRBV18 and TRBJ1-3; maybe TRBD1 (6 bases). CDR3 length: 16 residues. Germline V gene sequence: CDR1 KGHSH, CDR2 LQKENI. Trimming pared 2 bases from V and 6 bases from J, leaving 17 bases between. CDR3 DNA: TGTGCCAGCTCACCAAACCAGGGGCAGCTTGCAAACACCATATATTTT. Its protein product is CASSPNQGQLANTIYF.

V gene TRBV7-3 combines with J gene TRBJ2-5; 9 bases align to TRBD2. This CDR3 is built from 14 residues. J gave up 5 bases and V 2 bases, and 3 bases lay outside the gene matches. CDR1 and CDR2 from the germline V gene are SGHTA and FQGTGA. The CDR3 is CASSLGTSGETQYF. As DNA, the CDR3 is TGTGCCAGCAGCTTAGGAACTAGCGGGGAGACCCAGTACTTC.

The chain recombines TRBV11-2 with TRBJ2-1, with TRBD1 matching 8 bases. The CDR3 runs 13 residues. J was trimmed by 8 bases and V by 4 bases; bases with no gene match: 4. Per germline, CDR1 SGHAT and CDR2 FQNNGV. CDR3 in amino acids: CASSSRQGYEQFF. CDR3 sequence (DNA): TGTGCCAGCAGCTCAAGACAGGGGTATGAGCAGTTCTTC.

V gene TRBV10-2 combines with J gene TRBJ2-5, with TRBD2 matching 10 bases. The germline V gene encodes CDR1 WSHSY and CDR2 SAAADI. This CDR3 comprises 14 residues. With 6 bases clipped from V and 5 bases from J, the junction kept 6 bases outside the gene matches. CDR3 protein: CASRQAGGRETQYF. The CDR3 DNA sequence: TGCGCCAGCAGGCAAGCGGGGGGGCGGGAGACCCAGTACTTC.

The table lists this clone with a count of one. The chain carries TRBV4-3 and TRBJ1-6; tentative D call: TRBD1 (5 bases). With 2 bases removed from V and 9 bases from J, the gap between germline ends came to 8 bases. The CDR3 is 13 residues long. Germline values: CDR1 LGHNA, CDR2 YSLEER. CDR3 protein: CASSQTTVSPLHF. The CDR3 nucleotides are TGCGCCAGCAGCCAAACGACAGTTTCACCCCTCCACTTT.

This chain links TRBV5-4 with TRBJ1-6; D gene ambiguous. CDR1 and CDR2 from the germline V gene are SGHNT and YYREEE (reference sequence). Trimming left V 7 bases short and J 8 bases short, with 13 bases between. The CDR3 totals 13 residues. CDR3 region: CASGSRLDSPLHF. The CDR3, as DNA: TGTGCCAGCGGATCCAGGCTGGATTCACCCCTCCACTTT. The complete variable domain, with remaining parts taken from reference TRBV5-4 and TRBJ1-6, reads ETGVTQSPTHLIKTRGQQVTLRCSSQSGHNTVSWYQQALGQGPQFIFQYYREEENGRGNFPPRFSGLQFPNYSSELNVNALELDDSALYLCASGSRLDSPLHFGNGTRLTVT.

For this clone: The same CDR3 also results from other DNA sequences found in this sample. The V gene is TRBV7-3, the J gene TRBJ1-1; weak D call: TRBD1 (5 bases). Germline CDR1 is SGHTA and CDR2 is FQGTGA. The CDR3 is made up of 13 amino acids. The V end lost 0 bases, the J end lost 4 bases, and 6 bases lay between the germline ends. CDR3 in DNA: TGTGCCAGCAGCTTAACCGGGGGCACTGAAGCTTTCTTT. Its translation: CASSLTGGTEAFF.

V is TRBV24-1 and J is TRBJ1-5; possible D gene TRBD1, 5 bases. CDR3 length: 14 residues. Looked up from germline, CDR1 is KGHDR and CDR2 is SFDVKD. Trimming pared 1 base from V and 2 bases from J, leaving 5 bases between. CDR3 DNA: TGTGCCACCAGTGATTTAGGGGGCAATCAGCCCCAGCATTTT. Translating it yields CATSDLGGNQPQHF.

The chain combines TRBV6-5 with TRBJ2-5; D might be TRBD2 (6 bases). CDR1 and CDR2 (germline): MNHEY, SVGAGI. This CDR3 is 13 amino acids long. V was trimmed by 2 bases and J by 2 bases, leaving 6 bases between them. The chain's CDR3 is CASSYAGQETQYF. The DNA for the CDR3 is TGTGCCAGCAGTTACGCGGGGCAAGAGACCCAGTACTTC.